This TCR beta chain was identified in a study of healthy donors' naive CD4 and CD8 T cells. A linear amplification protocol produced the TCR libraries from roughly 550 ng of total RNA. In the original analysis: Sequencing covered some 86,000 rearranged alpha-chain transcripts across several healthy donors. TCRdb passed the reads through MiXCR, listing each CDR3 protein once. TCRdb, rather than the study authors, made the V and J calls. The sample yields approximately 180,000 distinct CDR3 sequences, 65% to 75% seen once. Of note for this clonotype: Antigen specificity is unknown.

Sorting defined naive CD4+ as CD4+CD8-CD45RO-CD45RA+ and naive CD8+ as CD8+CD4-CD45RA+CD27bright. CDR3 length: 12 amino acids. The germline V gene encodes CDR1 SQVTM and CDR2 ANQGSEA. Trimming pared 5 bases from V and 3 bases from J, leaving 8 bases between. Whole-study results and caveats: Negatively charged CDR3s marked CD8+ lineage; positively charged CDR3s marked CD4+ lineage.

The genes are TRBV29-1 and TRBJ2-4; possible D gene TRBD2, 5 bases. Sequencing used naive CD4+ and CD8+ T cells sorted from blood, pooled from several donors. The TCR originated in a pool of human donors in good health; the sample pools cells from several healthy donors. The CDR3 here is CSVRTGKNIQYF. CDR3 DNA: TGCAGCGTTCGGACTGGCAAAAACATTCAGTACTTC.